A selection of T cell receptor beta chains follows, all from one sample in a study of T cell responses to AZD1222 COVID-19 vaccine. Clones were sequenced by immunoSEQ multiplex PCR, and TCRdb holds only the in-frame ones, with some missing. The sample yields 150,000 or so clones, about 91% seen once. The source material was peripheral blood, sampled on day 0 of AZD1222 vaccination. The receptors were gathered from an adult in good health. Each CDR3 is given with its conserved first and last residue.

len,v_gene,j_gene,CDR3aa
16,TRBV9,TRBJ1-3,CASSVTDRAAGNTIYF
14,TRBV7-3,TRBJ2-2,CASSSRTNTGELFF
17,TRBV15,TRBJ1-4,CATSSPQRGESNEKLFF
14,TRBV19,TRBJ2-3,CASSTVGSTDTQYF
14,TRBV6-4,TRBJ2-3,CASSEGEDTDTQYF
16,TRBV19,TRBJ1-5,CASTPMGDVFNQPQHF
13,TRBV9,TRBJ1-1,CASSGDMNTEAFF
14,TRBV29-1,TRBJ2-3,CSLNRQAGTDTQYF
16,TRBV7-2,TRBJ1-6,CASSLAPTVTRSPLHF
16,TRBV4-3,TRBJ1-2,CASSQGRLTSNYGYTF
17,TRBV9,TRBJ2-1,CASSARGLIGGHNEQFF
18,TRBV19,TRBJ1-4,CASTPGAGGRLVGEKLFF
16,TRBV7-2,TRBJ2-3,CASSYAGFRRTDTQYF
14,TRBV7-8,TRBJ2-7,CASSPGGQTYEQYF
16,TRBV7-9,TRBJ1-1,CASSPRQGGYWTEAFF
14,TRBV3-1/TRBV3-2,TRBJ1-6,CASSPGQGVSPLHF